Listed here is a single T cell receptor beta chain. The antigen is undetermined. The PCR contained 60 Vbeta and 13 Jbeta primers. Clones were sequenced by immunoSEQ multiplex PCR, and TCRdb holds only the in-frame ones, with some missing. The table lists 130,000 or so clones, roughly 62% of them singletons, with approximately 1.7% in the top ten. The V gene's germline CDR1 is MNHEY and CDR2 SVGAGI. The CDR3 contains 14 residues. Trimming removed 6 bases from V and 0 bases from J, with 11 bases in between. All the people who gave samples were healthy bone marrow donors. The source of the sample is a study of cytomegalovirus exposure and HLA in healthy donors. At the level of the study: HLA-typed donors contributed about 85 million unique TCRs, which were held in an early data release. Study-wide findings and caveats: The authors reported that TCR beta sequences could predict HLA-A and HLA-B alleles. These predictions were accurate for most subjects in the first cohort. In a later analysis, a missense DCLRE1C variant was linked to TCR beta V- and J-gene trimming.

The gene calls are TRBV6-5 and TRBJ1-1, with D maybe TRBD1 (6 bases). The sequencing input was PBMCs. The clonotype originates from a male donor in good health and CMV-seronegative. Here the CDR3 DNA reads TGTGCCAGCAGGACGGGGGGCATGAACACTGAAGCTTTCTTT. Amino acid sequence: CASRTGGMNTEAFF.